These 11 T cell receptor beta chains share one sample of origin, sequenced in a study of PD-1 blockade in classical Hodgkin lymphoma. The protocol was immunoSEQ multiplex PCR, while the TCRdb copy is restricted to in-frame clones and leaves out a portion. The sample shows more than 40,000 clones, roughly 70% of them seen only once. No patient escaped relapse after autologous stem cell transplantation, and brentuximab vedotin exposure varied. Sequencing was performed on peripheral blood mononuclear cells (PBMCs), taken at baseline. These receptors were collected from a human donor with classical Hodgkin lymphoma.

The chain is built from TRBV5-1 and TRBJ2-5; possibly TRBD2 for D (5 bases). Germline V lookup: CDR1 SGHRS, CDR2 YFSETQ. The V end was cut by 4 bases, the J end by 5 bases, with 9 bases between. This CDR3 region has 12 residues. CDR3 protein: CASSGWEETQYF. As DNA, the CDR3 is TGCGCCAGCAGCGGCTGGGAGGAGACCCAGTACTTC.

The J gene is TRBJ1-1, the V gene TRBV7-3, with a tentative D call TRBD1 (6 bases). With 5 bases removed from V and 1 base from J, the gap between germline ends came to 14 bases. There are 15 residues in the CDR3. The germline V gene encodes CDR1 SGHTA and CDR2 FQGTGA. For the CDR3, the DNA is TGTGCCAGCAGCCAGGGGAGCCAGGGGAACACTGAAGCTTTCTTT. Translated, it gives CASSQGSQGNTEAFF.

CDR3: CASSLREQGGYEQYF. In DNA, the CDR3 is TGTGCCAGCAGTTTGAGGGAACAGGGAGGCTACGAGCAGTACTTC. The J gene is TRBJ2-7, the V gene TRBV27; the D call may be TRBD1 or TRBD2 (6 bases each). V lost 3 bases, J lost 3 bases, and 15 bases lay in between. Per the germline V gene, CDR1 is MNHEY and CDR2 is SMNVEV (reference sequence). The CDR3 consists of 15 residues.

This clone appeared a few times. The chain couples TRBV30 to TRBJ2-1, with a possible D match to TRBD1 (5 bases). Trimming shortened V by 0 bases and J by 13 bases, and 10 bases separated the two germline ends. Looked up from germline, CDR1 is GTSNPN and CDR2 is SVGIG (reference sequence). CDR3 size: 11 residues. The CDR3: CAWSVQANQFF. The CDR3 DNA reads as TGTGCCTGGAGTGTACAGGCTAACCAGTTCTTC.

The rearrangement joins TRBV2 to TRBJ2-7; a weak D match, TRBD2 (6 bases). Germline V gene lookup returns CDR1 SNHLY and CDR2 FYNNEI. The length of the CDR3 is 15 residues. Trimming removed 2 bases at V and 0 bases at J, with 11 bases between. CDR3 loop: CASSEQGLSSYEQYF. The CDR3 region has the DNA TGTGCCAGCAGTGAACAGGGACTGAGCTCCTACGAGCAGTACTTC.

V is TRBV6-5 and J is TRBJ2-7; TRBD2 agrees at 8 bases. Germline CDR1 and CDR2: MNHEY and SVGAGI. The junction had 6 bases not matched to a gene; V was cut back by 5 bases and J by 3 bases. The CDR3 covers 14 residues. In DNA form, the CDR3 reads TGTGCCAGCAGTCCGACTAGCGTAGGCTACGAGCAGTACTTC. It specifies CASSPTSVGYEQYF.

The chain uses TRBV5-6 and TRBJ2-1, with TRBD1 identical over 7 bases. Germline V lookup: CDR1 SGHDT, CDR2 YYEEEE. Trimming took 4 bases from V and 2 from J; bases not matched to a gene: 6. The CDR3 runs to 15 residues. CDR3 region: CASSPTGVPYNEQFF. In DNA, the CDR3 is TGTGCCAGCAGCCCTACAGGGGTACCCTACAATGAGCAGTTCTTC.

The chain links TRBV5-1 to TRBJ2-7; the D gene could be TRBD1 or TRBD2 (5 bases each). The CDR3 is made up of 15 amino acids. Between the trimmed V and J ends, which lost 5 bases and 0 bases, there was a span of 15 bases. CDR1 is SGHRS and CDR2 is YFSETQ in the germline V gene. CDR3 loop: CASSISEGPSYEQYF. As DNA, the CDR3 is TGCGCCAGCAGTATATCCGAGGGACCCTCCTACGAGCAGTACTTC.

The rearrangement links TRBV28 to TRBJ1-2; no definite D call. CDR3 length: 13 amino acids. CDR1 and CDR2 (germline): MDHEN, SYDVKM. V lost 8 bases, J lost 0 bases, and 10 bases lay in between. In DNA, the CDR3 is TGTGCCAGCTGTACAGAGTCTAACTATGGCTACACCTTC. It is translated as CASCTESNYGYTF.

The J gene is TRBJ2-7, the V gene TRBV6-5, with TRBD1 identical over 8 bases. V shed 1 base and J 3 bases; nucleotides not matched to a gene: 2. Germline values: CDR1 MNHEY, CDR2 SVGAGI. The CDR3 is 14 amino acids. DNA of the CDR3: TGTGCCAGCAGTTACTGGACAGGGAACTACGAGCAGTACTTC. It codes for CASSYWTGNYEQYF.

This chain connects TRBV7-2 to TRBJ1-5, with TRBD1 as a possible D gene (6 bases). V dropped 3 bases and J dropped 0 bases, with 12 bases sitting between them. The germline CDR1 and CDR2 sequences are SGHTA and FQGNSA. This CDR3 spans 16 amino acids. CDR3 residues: CASSLQGLASNQPQHF. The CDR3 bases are TGTGCCAGCAGCTTGCAGGGGCTAGCTAGCAATCAGCCCCAGCATTTT.